The rows below give T cell receptor beta chains drawn from one sample of a study of identical twins. TCRdb analysed the 5' RACE reads with MiXCR anew, one entry per CDR3 protein. Altogether approximately 280,000 distinct CDR3 sequences are present, about 8.1% being singletons, with the ten largest covering less than 2.5%. These data were also reused for a study on yellow fever vaccine responses in identical twins.

Sequenced sample: memory (CD45RO+) T cells sorted from blood. The receptors were sampled from a woman aged 18-29 years in good health. Both conserved end residues are part of each CDR3. D genes are given only for firm matches. The listing skips clone size in some rows; elsewhere it reads once, few, many or a size class.

- - TRBJ1-5 TRBV2 CASSGAGQPQHF TGTGCCAGCAGTGGGGCGGGCCAGCCCCAGCATTTT
- - TRBJ2-5 TRBV18 CASSPYPWRTYRETQYF TGTGCCAGCTCACCGTACCCCTGGCGGACGTACCGGGAGACCCAGTACTTC
- - TRBJ1-2 TRBV29-1 CSADRPDGYTF TGCAGCGCCGACAGGCCGGATGGCTACACCTTC
few TRBD1 TRBJ1-5 TRBV6-5 CASSYSGAGGPFPQHF TGTGCCAGCAGTTACTCTGGGGCAGGGGGGCCTTTCCCCCAGCATTTT
- - TRBJ2-1 TRBV24-1 CATQSLDGGDEQFF TGTGCCACCCAATCCTTGGACGGTGGCGATGAGCAGTTCTTC
- TRBD2 TRBJ2-1 TRBV5-1 CASSSTSGVHNEQFF TGCGCCAGCAGTTCGACTAGCGGGGTCCACAATGAGCAGTTCTTC
many TRBD1 TRBJ2-7 TRBV2 CASSQRTGGMYEQYF TGTGCCAGCAGCCAAAGGACAGGGGGCATGTACGAGCAGTACTTC
few - TRBJ2-1 TRBV20-1 CSARGPLWGAQNEQFF TGCAGTGCTAGGGGGCCCTTGTGGGGGGCACAAAATGAGCAGTTCTTC
few TRBD1 TRBJ1-2 TRBV20-1 CSAKGGAWGYTF TGCAGTGCTAAAGGGGGCGCGTGGGGCTACACCTTC
few - TRBJ1-1 TRBV12-3/TRBV12-4 CASSMNQGYTEAFF TGTGCCAGCAGTATGAATCAGGGGTACACTGAAGCTTTCTTT
many - TRBJ2-3 TRBV4-2 CASSQGTTDTQYF TGTGCCAGCAGCCAAGGGACCACAGATACGCAGTATTTT
- - TRBJ2-5 TRBV28 CASSFTGRGIQETQYF TGTGCCAGCAGTTTCACGGGCAGGGGAATCCAAGAGACCCAGTACTTC
many TRBD2 TRBJ2-3 TRBV5-1 CASSLGTSAPDTQYF TGCGCCAGCAGCTTGGGGACTAGCGCCCCAGATACGCAGTATTTT
few - TRBJ1-6 TRBV12-3/TRBV12-4 CASSFRDGGYSPLHF TGTGCCAGCAGTTTTCGGGACGGCGGATATTCACCCCTCCACTTT
few TRBD1 TRBJ1-5 TRBV28 CASNFPGTGNQPQHF TGTGCCAGCAACTTTCCCGGGACAGGGAATCAGCCCCAGCATTTT
many - TRBJ2-5 TRBV2 CASSVLPQETQYF TGTGCCAGCAGTGTCCTTCCCCAAGAGACCCAGTACTTC
many TRBD1 TRBJ2-3 TRBV5-1 CASSSRQGFTDTQYF TGCGCCAGCAGCAGCCGACAGGGCTTCACAGATACGCAGTATTTT
few TRBD1 TRBJ2-5 TRBV15 CATSRAGTGEETQYF TGTGCCACCAGCAGGGCCGGGACAGGGGAAGAGACCCAGTACTTC
many - TRBJ1-1 TRBV7-6 CASSLSWNTEAFF TGTGCCAGCAGCTTAAGTTGGAACACTGAAGCTTTCTTT
few - TRBJ2-1 TRBV6-2/TRBV6-3 CASTEIGFSGNEQFF TGTGCCAGCACCGAAATTGGTTTTAGCGGAAATGAGCAGTTCTTC
many - TRBJ2-1 TRBV7-9 CASSLPGSYNEQFF TGTGCCAGCAGCCTCCCTGGCTCCTACAATGAGCAGTTCTTC
few - TRBJ2-5 TRBV7-9 CASSFTTGKETQYF TGTGCCAGCAGCTTTACCACAGGGAAAGAGACCCAGTACTTC
- - TRBJ2-3 TRBV2 CASQPVRGTDTQYF TGTGCCAGTCAGCCAGTCAGGGGCACAGATACGCAGTATTTT
few - TRBJ2-5 TRBV6-5 CASSYQGRPRETQYF TGTGCCAGCAGTTACCAGGGACGACCGAGGGAGACCCAGTACTTC
- TRBD2 TRBJ2-4 TRBV5-1 CASSSLSGRSKNIQYF TGCGCCAGCAGCTCCTTGAGCGGGAGGTCCAAAAACATTCAGTACTTC
- TRBD1 TRBJ1-2 TRBV13 CASSLRPQTGAGYGYTF TGTGCCAGCAGTTTAAGACCTCAGACAGGGGCTGGCTATGGCTACACCTTC
- - TRBJ1-5 TRBV9 CASARDSNQPQHF TGTGCCAGCGCCAGGGATAGCAATCAGCCCCAGCATTTT
- TRBD2 TRBJ2-1 TRBV20-1 CSAQKGTSGSLGEQFF TGCAGTGCCCAAAAGGGGACTAGCGGGAGCTTGGGAGAGCAGTTCTTC
many - TRBJ2-7 TRBV10-2 CASSGIGEQYF TGCGCCAGCAGTGGAATCGGTGAGCAGTACTTC
few - TRBJ1-1 TRBV2 CASSRLGEATEAFF TGTGCCAGCAGTCGGCTAGGGGAGGCCACTGAAGCTTTCTTT
few - TRBJ2-3 TRBV9 CASSVASNSFTDTQYF TGTGCCAGCAGCGTAGCGAGTAACAGCTTCACAGATACGCAGTATTTT
many - TRBJ2-1 TRBV24-1 CATSGGSNEYNEQFF TGTGCCACCAGCGGGGGCTCGAACGAATACAATGAGCAGTTCTTC
- TRBD1 TRBJ2-7 TRBV2 CASRDRGPYEQYF TGTGCCAGCCGGGACAGGGGGCCCTACGAGCAGTACTTC
many TRBD1 TRBJ1-2 TRBV7-9 CASSLARQGIRGYTF TGTGCCAGCAGCTTAGCCAGACAGGGTATTCGGGGCTACACCTTC
many - TRBJ2-5 TRBV7-9 CASSLWGQETQYF TGTGCCAGCAGCTTATGGGGGCAAGAGACCCAGTACTTC
few TRBD2 TRBJ2-2 TRBV28 CASKGGSEAGELFF TGTGCCAGCAAGGGCGGGAGTGAAGCCGGGGAGCTGTTTTTT
many - TRBJ1-1 TRBV5-1 CASRTDLGTEAFF TGCGCCAGCAGAACCGATTTGGGCACTGAAGCTTTCTTT
few - TRBJ1-2 TRBV20-1 CSARDEVGGRLGYTF TGCAGTGCTAGAGATGAGGTTGGCGGGAGACTAGGCTACACCTTC
many - TRBJ1-5 TRBV21-1 CASSKTPGQPNQPQHF TGTGCCAGCAGCAAAACACCGGGACAGCCCAATCAGCCCCAGCATTTT
few - TRBJ2-2 TRBV11-2 CASSLGSGAFRLFF TGTGCCAGCAGCTTAGGTTCCGGGGCGTTTAGGCTGTTTTTT
many - TRBJ2-1 TRBV12-3/TRBV12-4 CASSLRGDEQFF TGTGCCAGCAGCCTCAGGGGAGATGAGCAGTTCTTC
many - TRBJ2-5 TRBV13 CASSLVAETQYF TGTGCCAGCAGCTTAGTAGCGGAGACCCAGTACTTC
many - TRBJ1-5 TRBV28 CASSFWNQPQHF TGTGCCAGCAGTTTCTGGAATCAGCCCCAGCATTTT
many - TRBJ1-5 TRBV6-1 CASTLDNSNQPQHF TGTGCCAGCACCTTGGACAACAGCAATCAGCCCCAGCATTTT
- - TRBJ2-5 TRBV15 CATSRGGIEETQYF TGTGCCACCAGCAGAGGAGGGATCGAGGAGACCCAGTACTTC
many - TRBJ1-5 TRBV6-5 CASSTELGDQPQHF TGTGCCAGCAGTACTGAGCTTGGCGATCAGCCCCAGCATTTT
few - TRBJ1-6 TRBV27 CASSSGQFYNSPLHF TGTGCCAGCAGTTCTGGACAATTTTATAATTCACCCCTCCACTTT
many - TRBJ2-1 TRBV12-3/TRBV12-4 CASSLGSAGLGNEQFF TGTGCCAGCAGTTTAGGCTCGGCAGGGCTGGGGAATGAGCAGTTCTTC